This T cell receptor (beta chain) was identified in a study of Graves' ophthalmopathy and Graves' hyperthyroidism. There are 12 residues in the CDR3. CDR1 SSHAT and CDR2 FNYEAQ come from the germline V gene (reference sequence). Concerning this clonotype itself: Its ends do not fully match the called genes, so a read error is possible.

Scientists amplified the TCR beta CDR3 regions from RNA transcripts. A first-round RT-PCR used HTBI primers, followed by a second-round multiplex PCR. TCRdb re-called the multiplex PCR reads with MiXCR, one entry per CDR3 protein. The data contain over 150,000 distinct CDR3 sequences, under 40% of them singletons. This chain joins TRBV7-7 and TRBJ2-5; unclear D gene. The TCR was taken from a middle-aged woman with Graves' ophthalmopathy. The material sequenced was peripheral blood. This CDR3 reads CASSTTGETQYF. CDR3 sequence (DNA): TGTGCTAGCAGCACGACTGGGGAGACCCAGTACTTC.